This TCR beta chain was sequenced during a study of post-analysis software for immune sequencing data. Regarding the study as a whole: By F measure, strong co-clustering occurred among samples prepared in the same batch. In patients, TRBV5-6, TRBV5-1 and TRBV20-1 belonged to five TRBV segments found more frequently than in controls.

V gave up 4 bases and J gave up 2 bases, with 17 bases separating them. CDR1 and CDR2 from the germline V gene are SGHDT and YYEEEE. The CDR3 has 16 residues. This clonotype showed up just a few times. Its antigen is as yet unknown. Presence of unique molecular identifiers characterized the TCR beta cDNA libraries. TCRdb re-called the PCR reads with MiXCR, one entry per CDR3 protein. The table has roughly 730,000 distinct CDR3 sequences, 25% to 30% seen once. This TCR derives from a girl between 10 and 17 years old with multiple sclerosis. The specimen sequenced was blood. V usage is TRBV5-6 and J usage is TRBJ2-3, with D uncertain. In nucleotides, the CDR3 is TGTGCCAGCAGCGCCCGTTTACTGCTGCTCACAGATACGCAGTATTTT. Translating it yields CASSARLLLLTDTQYF.